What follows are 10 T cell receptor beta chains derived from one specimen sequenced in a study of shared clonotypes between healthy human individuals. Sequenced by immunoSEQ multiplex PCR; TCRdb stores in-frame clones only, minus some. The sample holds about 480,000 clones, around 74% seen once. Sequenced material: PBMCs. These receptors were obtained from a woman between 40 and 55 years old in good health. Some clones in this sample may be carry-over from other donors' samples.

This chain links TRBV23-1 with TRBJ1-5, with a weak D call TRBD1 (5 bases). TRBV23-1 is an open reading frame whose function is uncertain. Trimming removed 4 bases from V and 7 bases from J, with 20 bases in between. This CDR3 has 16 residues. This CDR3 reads CASSPKIVLGEQPQHF. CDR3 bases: TGCGCCAGCAGTCCGAAAATTGTTTTGGGGGAGCAGCCCCAGCATTTT.

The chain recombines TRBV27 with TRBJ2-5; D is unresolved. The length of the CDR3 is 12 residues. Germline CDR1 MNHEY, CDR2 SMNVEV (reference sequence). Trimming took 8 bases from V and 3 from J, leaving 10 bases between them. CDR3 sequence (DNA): TGTGCCAGCGGTGGGCGAAAAGAGACCCAGTACTTC. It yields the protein CASGGRKETQYF.

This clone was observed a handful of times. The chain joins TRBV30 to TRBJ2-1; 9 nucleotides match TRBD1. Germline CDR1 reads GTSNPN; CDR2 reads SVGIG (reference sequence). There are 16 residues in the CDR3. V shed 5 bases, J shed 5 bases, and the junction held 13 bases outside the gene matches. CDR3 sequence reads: CAWHTRGTGRNNEQFF. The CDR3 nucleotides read TGTGCCTGGCACACCAGAGGGACAGGGAGAAACAATGAGCAGTTCTTC. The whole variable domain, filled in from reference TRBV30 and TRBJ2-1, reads SQTIHQWPATLVQPVGSPLSLECTVEGTSNPNLYWYRQAAGRGLQLLFYSVGIGQISSEVPQNLSASRPQDRQFILSSKKLLLSDSGFYLCAWHTRGTGRNNEQFFGPGTRLTVL.

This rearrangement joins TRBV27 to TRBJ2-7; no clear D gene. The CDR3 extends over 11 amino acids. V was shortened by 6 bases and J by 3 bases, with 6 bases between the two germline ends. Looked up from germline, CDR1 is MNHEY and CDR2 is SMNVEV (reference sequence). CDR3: CASSHGYEQYF. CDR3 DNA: TGTGCCAGCAGCCACGGCTACGAGCAGTACTTC.

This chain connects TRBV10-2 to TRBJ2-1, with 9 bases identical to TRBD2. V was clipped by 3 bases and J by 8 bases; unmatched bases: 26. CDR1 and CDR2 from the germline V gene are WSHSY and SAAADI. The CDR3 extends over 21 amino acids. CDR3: CASSEIAAGPWASGTRDEQFF. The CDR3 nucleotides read TGCGCCAGCAGTGAAATCGCGGCAGGGCCTTGGGCTAGCGGGACTCGGGATGAGCAGTTCTTC.

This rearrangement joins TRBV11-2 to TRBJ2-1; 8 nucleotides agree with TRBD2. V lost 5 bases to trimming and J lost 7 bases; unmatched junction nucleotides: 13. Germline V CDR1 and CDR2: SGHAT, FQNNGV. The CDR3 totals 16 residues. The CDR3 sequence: CASSPRNIAGLNEQFF. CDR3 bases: TGTGCCAGCAGCCCACGAAATATAGCGGGACTAAATGAGCAGTTCTTC.

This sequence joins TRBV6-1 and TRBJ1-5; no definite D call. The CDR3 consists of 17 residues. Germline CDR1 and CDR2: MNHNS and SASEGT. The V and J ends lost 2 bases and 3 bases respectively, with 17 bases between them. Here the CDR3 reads CASSETRTLGVNQPQHF. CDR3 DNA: TGTGCCAGCAGTGAAACAAGGACTCTTGGGGTCAATCAGCCCCAGCATTTT.

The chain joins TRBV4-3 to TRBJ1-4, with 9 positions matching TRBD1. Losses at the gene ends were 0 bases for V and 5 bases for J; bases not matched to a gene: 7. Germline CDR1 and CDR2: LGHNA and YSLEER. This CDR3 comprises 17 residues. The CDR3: CASSQEFTGGVNEKLFF. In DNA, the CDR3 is TGCGCCAGCAGCCAAGAGTTTACAGGGGGCGTGAATGAAAAACTGTTTTTT.

For the CDR3, the DNA is TGTGCCAGTAGTATCCCTGGGGCTGGGGCCAACGTCCTGACTTTC. It translates to CASSIPGAGANVLTF. The chain joins TRBV19 to TRBJ2-6; D is undetermined. The CDR3 totals 15 residues. V was pared by 3 bases and J by 2 bases, with 8 bases between. CDR1 and CDR2 (germline): LNHDA, SQIVND (reference sequence). The full variable domain, its missing parts supplied by reference TRBV19 and TRBJ2-6, is DGGITQSPKYLFRKEGQNVTLSCEQNLNHDAMYWYRQDPGQGLRLIYYSQIVNDFQKGDIAEGYSVSREKKESFPLTVTSAQKNPTAFYLCASSIPGAGANVLTFGAGSRLTVL.

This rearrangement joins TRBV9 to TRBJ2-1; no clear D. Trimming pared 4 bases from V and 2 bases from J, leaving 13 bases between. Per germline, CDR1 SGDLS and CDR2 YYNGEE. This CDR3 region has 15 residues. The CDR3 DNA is TGTGCCAGCAGCCCGCGAGCTGCGGCCTACAATGAGCAGTTCTTC. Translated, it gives CASSPRAAAYNEQFF.